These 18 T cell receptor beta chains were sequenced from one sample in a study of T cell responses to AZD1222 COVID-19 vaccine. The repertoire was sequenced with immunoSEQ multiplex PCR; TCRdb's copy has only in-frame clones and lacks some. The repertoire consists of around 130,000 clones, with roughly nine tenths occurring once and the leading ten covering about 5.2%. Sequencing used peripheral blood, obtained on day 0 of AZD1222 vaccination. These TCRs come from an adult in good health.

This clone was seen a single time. Here the CDR3 DNA reads TGTGCCTGGAGTGTGCGGACAGGGGGGCTAGGCTACACCTTC. Amino acid sequence: CAWSVRTGGLGYTF. The rearrangement joins TRBV30 to TRBJ1-2; the match to TRBD1 covers 10 bases. Germline lookup yields CDR1 GTSNPN and CDR2 SVGIG (reference sequence). V was pared by 0 bases and J by 8 bases, with 6 bases of the junction left unmatched. The CDR3 spans 14 residues.

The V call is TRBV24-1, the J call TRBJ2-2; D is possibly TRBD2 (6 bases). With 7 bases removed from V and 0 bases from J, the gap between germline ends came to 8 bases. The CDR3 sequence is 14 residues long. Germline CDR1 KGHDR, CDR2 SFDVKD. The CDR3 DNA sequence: TGTGCCACCAGCCGGGACTCGAACACCGGGGAGCTGTTTTTT. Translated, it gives CATSRDSNTGELFF.

CDR3 in amino acids: CASSLLQGVATEAFF. CDR3 bases: TGTGCCAGCAGCTTATTACAGGGAGTTGCCACTGAAGCTTTCTTT. The chain is built from TRBV5-6 and TRBJ1-1; D possibly corresponds to TRBD1 (6 bases). With 2 bases removed from V and 4 bases from J, the gap between germline ends came to 15 bases. Per the germline V gene, CDR1 is SGHDT and CDR2 is YYEEEE. The CDR3 loop spans 15 amino acids.

The CDR3 reads CASSPGNYEQYF. For the CDR3, the DNA is TGTGCCAGCAGCCCGGGGAACTACGAGCAGTACTTC. V gene TRBV13 combines with J gene TRBJ2-7; tentatively, D is TRBD2 (5 bases). The CDR3 has 12 residues. The germline V gene has CDR1 PRHDT and CDR2 FYEKMQ (reference sequence). Trimming cost V 5 bases and J 3 bases, with 8 bases left between them.

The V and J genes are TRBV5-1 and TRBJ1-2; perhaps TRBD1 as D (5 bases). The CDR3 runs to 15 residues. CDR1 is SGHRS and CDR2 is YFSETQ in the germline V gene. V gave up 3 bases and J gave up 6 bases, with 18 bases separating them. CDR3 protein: CASSSGLQKVDGYTF. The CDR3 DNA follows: TGCGCCAGCAGCTCGGGACTCCAAAAGGTTGATGGCTACACCTTC.

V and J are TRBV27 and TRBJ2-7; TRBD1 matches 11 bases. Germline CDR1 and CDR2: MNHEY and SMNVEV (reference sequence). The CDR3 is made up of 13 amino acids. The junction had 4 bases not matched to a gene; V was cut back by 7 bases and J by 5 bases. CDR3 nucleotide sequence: TGTGCCAGCACTGGACAGGGGGCACACGAGCAGTACTTC. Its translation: CASTGQGAHEQYF.

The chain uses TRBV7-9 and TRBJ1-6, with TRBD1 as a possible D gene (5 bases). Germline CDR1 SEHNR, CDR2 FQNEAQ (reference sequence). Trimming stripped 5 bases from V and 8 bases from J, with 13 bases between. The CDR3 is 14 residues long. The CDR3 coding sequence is TGTGCCAGCAGCACACAGGCTGACGATTCACCCCTCCACTTT. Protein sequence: CASSTQADDSPLHF. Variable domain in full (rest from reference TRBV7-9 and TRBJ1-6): DTGVSQNPRHKITKRGQNVTFRCDPISEHNRLYWYRQTLGQGPEFLTYFQNEAQLEKSRLLSDRFSAERPKGSFSTLEIQRTEQGDSAMYLCASSTQADDSPLHFGNGTRLTVT.

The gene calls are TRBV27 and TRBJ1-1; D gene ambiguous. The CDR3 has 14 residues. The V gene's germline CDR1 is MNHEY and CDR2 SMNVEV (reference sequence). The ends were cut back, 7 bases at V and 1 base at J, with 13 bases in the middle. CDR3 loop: CASIGLKRNTEAFF. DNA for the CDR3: TGTGCCAGCATCGGGCTCAAACGGAACACTGAAGCTTTCTTT.

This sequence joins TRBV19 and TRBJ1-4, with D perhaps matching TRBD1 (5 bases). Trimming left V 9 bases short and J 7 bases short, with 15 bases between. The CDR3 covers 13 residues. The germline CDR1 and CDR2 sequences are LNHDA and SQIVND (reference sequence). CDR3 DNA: TGTGCCAGCAGAGGGGCGGGAAGTGAAAAACTGTTTTTT. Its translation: CASRGAGSEKLFF.

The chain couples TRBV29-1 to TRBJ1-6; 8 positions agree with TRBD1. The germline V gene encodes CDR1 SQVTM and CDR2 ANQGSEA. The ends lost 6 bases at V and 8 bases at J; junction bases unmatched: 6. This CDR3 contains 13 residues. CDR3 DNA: TGCAGCGTACAGGGGGGGTTGGATTCACCCCTCCACTTT. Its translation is CSVQGGLDSPLHF.

The CDR3 is CAARGLGTGELFF. CDR3 bases: TGTGCCGCCAGGGGGCTCGGCACCGGGGAGCTGTTTTTT. The chain employs TRBV19 and TRBJ2-2; TRBD1 matches at 8 bases. This CDR3 has 13 amino acids. The ends lost 11 bases at V and 4 bases at J; junction bases unmatched: 6. In germline, CDR1 is LNHDA, CDR2 SQIVND (reference sequence).

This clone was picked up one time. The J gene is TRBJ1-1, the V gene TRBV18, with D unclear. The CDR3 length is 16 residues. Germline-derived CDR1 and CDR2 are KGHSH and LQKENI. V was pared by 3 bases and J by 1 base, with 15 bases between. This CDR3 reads CASSPFIPTENTEAFF. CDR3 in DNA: TGTGCCAGCTCACCCTTTATCCCGACCGAGAACACTGAAGCTTTCTTT. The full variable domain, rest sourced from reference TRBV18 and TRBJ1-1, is NAGVMQNPRHLVRRRGQEARLRCSPMKGHSHVYWYRQLPEEGLKFMVYLQKENIIDESGMPKERFSAEFPKEGPSILRIQQVVRGDSAAYFCASSPFIPTENTEAFFGQGTRLTVV.

CDR3 amino acids: CASSRRRAGANSPLHF. CDR3 DNA sequence: TGTGCCAGCAGCCGCCGGCGGGCAGGGGCTAATTCACCCCTCCACTTT. The chain couples TRBV14 to TRBJ1-6, with D tentatively TRBD1 (6 bases). The germline V gene has CDR1 SGHDN and CDR2 FVKESK. Trimming shortened V by 4 bases and J by 6 bases, and 16 bases separated the two germline ends. The CDR3 contains 16 residues.

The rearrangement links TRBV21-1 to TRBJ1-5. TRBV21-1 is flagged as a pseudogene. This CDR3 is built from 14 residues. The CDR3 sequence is CASSKLGPHQPQHF. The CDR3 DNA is TGTGCCAGCAGCAAATTGGGTCCCCATCAGCCCCAGCATTTT.

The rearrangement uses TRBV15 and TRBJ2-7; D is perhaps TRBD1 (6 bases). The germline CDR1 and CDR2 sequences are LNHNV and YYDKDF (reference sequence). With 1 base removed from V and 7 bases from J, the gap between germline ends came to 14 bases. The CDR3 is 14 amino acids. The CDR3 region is CATSRGGGRGEQYF. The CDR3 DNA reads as TGTGCCACCAGCAGAGGAGGGGGACGAGGAGAGCAGTACTTC.

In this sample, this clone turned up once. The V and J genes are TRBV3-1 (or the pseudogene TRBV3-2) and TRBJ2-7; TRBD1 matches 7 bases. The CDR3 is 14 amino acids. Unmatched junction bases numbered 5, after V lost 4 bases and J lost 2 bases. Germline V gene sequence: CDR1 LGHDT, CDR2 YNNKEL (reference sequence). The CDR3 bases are TGTGCCAGCAGCCGAAGGGGGACAGCCTACGAGCAGTACTTC. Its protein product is CASSRRGTAYEQYF.

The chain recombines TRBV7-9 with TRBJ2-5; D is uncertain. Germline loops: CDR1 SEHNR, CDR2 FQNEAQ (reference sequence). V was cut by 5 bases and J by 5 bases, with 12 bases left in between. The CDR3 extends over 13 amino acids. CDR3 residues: CASSQTRRETQYF. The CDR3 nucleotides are TGTGCCAGCAGCCAAACTCGAAGGGAGACCCAGTACTTC.

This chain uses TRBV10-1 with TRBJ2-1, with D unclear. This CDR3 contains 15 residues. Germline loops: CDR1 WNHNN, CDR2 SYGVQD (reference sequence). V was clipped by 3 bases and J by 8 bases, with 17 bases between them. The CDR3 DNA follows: TGCGCCAGCAGTGATTTCGTCGACTCGGGCGATGAGCAGTTCTTC. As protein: CASSDFVDSGDEQFF.